One TCR beta chain is described in this entry. Its antigen remains unknown. The data were obtained in a study of cytomegalovirus exposure and HLA in healthy donors. Points from the study as a whole: A reported reduction in N-insertions relative to the approximately 600-donor mean was seen in an Asian-associated ancestry cluster in a later analysis.

PCR involved 60 Vbeta and 13 Jbeta primers. The protocol was immunoSEQ multiplex PCR, while the TCRdb copy is restricted to in-frame clones and leaves out a portion. This sample's table reports about 160,000 clones. The sample was PBMCs. The clonotype was recovered from a man younger than 40 in good health and CMV-seronegative.

The CDR3 loop reads CASSKESAGGLFSGELFF. The CDR3, as DNA: TGTGCCAGCAGCAAAGAATCCGCGGGAGGCCTCTTTTCCGGGGAGCTGTTTTTT. The chain links TRBV21-1 to TRBJ2-2; no DNA check was done on the table's D call, TRBD2. TRBV21-1 represents a pseudogene. This CDR3 is built from 18 residues.